These T cell receptor beta chains were read from a single sample in a study of shared T cell receptors in the human thymus. Method: immunoSEQ multiplex PCR; TCRdb's copy keeps in-frame clones and lacks some. The sample includes hundreds of thousands of clones, more than 75% of them seen just once. This sample was also put to use in a study of human thymus T cells.

Sequencing was carried out using thymocytes. These receptors originate from a boy less than two years old with a congenital heart defect. Both conserved end residues are part of each CDR3. A D gene is named only where the DNA matches it firmly. Expanded clones are given a class, and other clones once, few, many or no size at all.

TGTGCCAGCACCCGGCGGAACACAGATACGCAGTATTTT	CASTRRNTDTQYF	TRBV27	NA	13	NA	TRBJ2-3
TGTGCCAGCAGTTACTGGACAGGCCAAGCTAACTATGGCTACACCTTC	CASSYWTGQANYGYTF	TRBV6-5	TRBD1	16	NA	TRBJ1-2
TGTGCCAGCAGTTTAGGCGGGAGTGGGTGGGAGACCCAGTACTTC	CASSLGGSGWETQYF	TRBV28	TRBD2	15	NA	TRBJ2-5
TGTGCCAGCAGTTACCACGGACTAGCGGGAGAGGATGAGCAGTTCTTC	CASSYHGLAGEDEQFF	TRBV6-5	TRBD2	16	NA	TRBJ2-1
TGTGCCAGCAGCAGACGACAGGGGGCCACAGATACGCAGTATTTT	CASSRRQGATDTQYF	TRBV5-4	TRBD1	15	NA	TRBJ2-3
TGTGCCAGCAGCTTGAGGAGCAGCCATGGGAACACCATATATTTT	CASSLRSSHGNTIYF	TRBV5-4	NA	15	few	TRBJ1-3
TGTGCCAGCAGCTCGTCTAAAGTTAGCGGGAGCAGGGGGACAGATACGCAGTATTTT	CASSSSKVSGSRGTDTQYF	TRBV7-2	TRBD2	19	NA	TRBJ2-3
TGCGCCAGCAGCCCCGAAAGCAGACTAGCCTACGAGCAGTACTTC	CASSPESRLAYEQYF	TRBV4-1	NA	15	once	TRBJ2-7
TGCGCCAGCAGCCTTTTCGGAGCGGCCCGCTACGAGCAGTACTTC	CASSLFGAARYEQYF	TRBV4-1	NA	15	NA	TRBJ2-7
TGTGCCAGCACCCCTGCGTGTTTCTTCGGGGAGACCCAGTACTTC	CASTPACFFGETQYF	TRBV2	NA	15	NA	TRBJ2-5
TGTGCCAGCAGCCAATTATCCCCAGCTAGCTCCGAGCAGTACTTC	CASSQLSPASSEQYF	TRBV4-2	NA	15	NA	TRBJ2-7
TGTGCCAGCCGGGGGGCTCCACAATCCTACGAGCAGTACTTC	CASRGAPQSYEQYF	TRBV6-1	NA	14	NA	TRBJ2-7
TGTGCCCCAGGGGGGTGTGAAGCTTTCTTT	CAPGGCEAFF	TRBV30	TRBD1	10	NA	TRBJ1-1
TGTGCCAGCAGCCAAGAGAGCTCGGCCCAGTACTTC	CASSQESSAQYF	TRBV14	NA	12	NA	TRBJ2-5
TGCGCCAGCAGTCCCGGGACACAGCTAAAACTTAGCGGGAGGGGCACAGATACGCAGTATTTT	CASSPGTQLKLSGRGTDTQYF	TRBV4-1	TRBD2	21	few	TRBJ2-3
TGTGCCAGCAGCTCCGACAGGGGCTACGAGCAGTACTTC	CASSSDRGYEQYF	TRBV2	TRBD1	13	NA	TRBJ2-7
TGTGCCAGCAGTTTATCCGAAAAACTGTTTTTT	CASSLSEKLFF	TRBV25-1	NA	11	few	TRBJ1-4
TGCGCCAGCAGCTTGGTGTGCGGGAGCTCCTACAATGAGCAGTTCTTC	CASSLVCGSSYNEQFF	TRBV5-1	TRBD2	16	NA	TRBJ2-1
TGTGCCAGCAGTTCAAGACTAGCGGACAATGAGCAGTTCTTC	CASSSRLADNEQFF	TRBV28	TRBD2	14	NA	TRBJ2-1
TGTGCCAGCAGGGAGGGCGTAGCCAAAAACATTCAGTACTTC	CASREGVAKNIQYF	TRBV25-1	NA	14	NA	TRBJ2-4
TGCGCCAGCAGCCAAGACTCTTATATTGGCTACACCTTC	CASSQDSYIGYTF	TRBV4-3	NA	13	NA	TRBJ1-2
TGCGCCAGCAGCCAATTCCGGACAGGGGGAAATACGCAGTATTTT	CASSQFRTGGNTQYF	TRBV4-3	TRBD1	15	NA	TRBJ2-3
TGCGCCAGCAGTGAGGACAGGGGGAGAATGAACACTGAAGCTTTCTTT	CASSEDRGRMNTEAFF	TRBV10-1	TRBD1	16	NA	TRBJ1-1
TGTGCCAGCAGCTTGGGCAGGCCCCGTACCCTCTATGGCTACACCTTC	CASSLGRPRTLYGYTF	TRBV5-6	NA	16	NA	TRBJ1-2
TGTGCCAGCAGCTCCACCGGTAACCCAACAGATACGCAGTATTTT	CASSSTGNPTDTQYF	TRBV7-9	NA	15	NA	TRBJ2-3
TGCGCCAGCAGCCAAGATTCAAGCGGGACTAACACTCCTAGCACAGATACGCAGTATTTT	CASSQDSSGTNTPSTDTQYF	TRBV4-1	TRBD2	20	few	TRBJ2-3
TGTGCCAGCAGCCAAGTGCGGATTGATACGCAGTATTTT	CASSQVRIDTQYF	TRBV4-2	NA	13	NA	TRBJ2-3
TGTGCCAGCAGCTGCGGGCACAGGGGGCGTTGTTCCTACGAGCAGTACTTC	CASSCGHRGRCSYEQYF	TRBV27	TRBD1	17	once	TRBJ2-7
TGTGCCAGTAGTAAGGGAAGCGGGAGAGGGGACAATGAGCAGTTCTTC	CASSKGSGRGDNEQFF	TRBV19	TRBD2	16	NA	TRBJ2-1
TGTGCCTGGCGGTCCCCTGCACCCTATGAGCAGTTCTTC	CAWRSPAPYEQFF	TRBV30	NA	13	NA	TRBJ2-1
TGTGCCACCAGCAGAGATCCTAGCGGCACCTACGAGCAGTACTTC	CATSRDPSGTYEQYF	TRBV15	TRBD2	15	NA	TRBJ2-7
TGCGCCAGCAGCCAAGAAGAAGCGGGAGGGCTCTCCGGGGAGCTGTTTTTT	CASSQEEAGGLSGELFF	TRBV4-3	TRBD2	17	NA	TRBJ2-2
TGTGCCAGCAGCAATGGACTAGCGGGACCCTACGAGCAGTACTTC	CASSNGLAGPYEQYF	TRBV7-2	TRBD2	15	NA	TRBJ2-7
TGCGCCAGCAGCCAAGAATTCGGGTTGGACTCCTACGAGCAGTACTTC	CASSQEFGLDSYEQYF	TRBV4-3	NA	16	NA	TRBJ2-7
TGCGCCAGCAGCCAAGATCGGCAGGGCTACACCGGGGAGCTGTTTTTT	CASSQDRQGYTGELFF	TRBV4-3	NA	16	once	TRBJ2-2
TGTGCCAGCAGTTACGGCGGCGGCAATCAGGGGCAGTACTTC	CASSYGGGNQGQYF	TRBV6-5	NA	14	NA	TRBJ2-7
TGTGCCAGCAGCCGAGCCGGGACAGGGGACACCGGGGAGCTGTTTTTT	CASSRAGTGDTGELFF	TRBV11-2	TRBD1	16	NA	TRBJ2-2
TGCGCCAGCAGCCAGTCGGCGGGAGGTAGGAACGAGCAGTACTTC	CASSQSAGGRNEQYF	TRBV4-1	TRBD2	15	NA	TRBJ2-7
TGTGCCAGCAGCTTAGGTCCGGGACAGGGCGTCGATGAGCAGTTCTTC	CASSLGPGQGVDEQFF	TRBV7-8	TRBD1	16	NA	TRBJ2-1
TGTGCCAGCAGCTTGAATAAAGCGGGACTCTACGAGCAGTACTTC	CASSLNKAGLYEQYF	TRBV5-6	TRBD2	15	NA	TRBJ2-7